This TCR beta chain was identified in a study of shared clonotypes between healthy human individuals. Points from the study as a whole: At large depth, rarefaction still showed sorted-subset sequencing to be incomplete. It was anticipated that sequencing depth would influence how many clonotypes donors shared.

The repertoire was sequenced with immunoSEQ multiplex PCR; TCRdb's copy has only in-frame clones and lacks some. The sample yields about 2.1 million clones, approximately 92% seen once. Naive CD8 isolation took CD45RO-negative cells positively selected for CCR7 and excluded terminally differentiated effector memory CD45RA+ cells. Note on this clone: What it binds is unknown.

Trimming cost V 1 base and J 0 bases, with 10 bases left between them. Germline CDR1 is MNHNS and CDR2 is SASEGT. The CDR3 extends over 15 amino acids. Material for sequencing was naive CD8+ T cells from PBMCs. The chain couples TRBV6-1 to TRBJ2-7; D assignment may be TRBD1 or TRBD2 (5 bases each). This receptor was identified in a man between 18 and 29 years old in good health. Some clones in this sample may be carry-over from other donors' samples. CDR3: CASSEGSGTSYEQYF. Written as DNA, the CDR3 is TGTGCCAGCAGTGAAGGGTCAGGGACCTCCTACGAGCAGTACTTC.